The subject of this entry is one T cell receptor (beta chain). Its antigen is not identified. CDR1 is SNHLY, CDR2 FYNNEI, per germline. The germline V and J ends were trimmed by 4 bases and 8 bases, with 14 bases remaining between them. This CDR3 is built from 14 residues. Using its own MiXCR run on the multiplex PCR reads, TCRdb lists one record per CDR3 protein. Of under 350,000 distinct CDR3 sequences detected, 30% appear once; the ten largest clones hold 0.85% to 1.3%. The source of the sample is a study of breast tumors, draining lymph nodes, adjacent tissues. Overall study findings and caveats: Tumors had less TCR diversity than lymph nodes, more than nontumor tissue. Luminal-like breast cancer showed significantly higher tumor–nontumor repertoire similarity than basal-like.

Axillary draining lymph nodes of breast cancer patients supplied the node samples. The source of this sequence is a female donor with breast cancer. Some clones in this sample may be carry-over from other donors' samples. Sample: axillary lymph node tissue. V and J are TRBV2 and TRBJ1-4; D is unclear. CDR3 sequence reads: CASSGAGVREKLFF. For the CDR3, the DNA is TGTGCCAGCAGTGGGGCGGGAGTAAGGGAAAAACTGTTTTTT.